This TCR beta chain was profiled in a study of T-cell reconstitution after alpha-beta-depleted transplantation in children. Germline V gene lookup returns CDR1 SGHRS and CDR2 YFSETQ. CDR3 length: 14 amino acids. The germline V and J ends were trimmed by 1 base and 3 bases, with 9 bases remaining between them. The sample holds many counts of this clonotype. A TCRbeta library incorporating unique molecular identifiers was prepared. One entry per CDR3 protein, called by TCRdb with MiXCR from the PCR reads. The sample includes a few hundred thousand distinct CDR3 sequences, about 9.6% of them seen just once.

The chain couples TRBV5-1 to TRBJ2-3; perhaps TRBD1 as D (6 bases). The specimen was PBMCs from the stem cell graft donor, collected from the stem cell graft. The origin of this receptor is a human donor who donated a stem cell graft to a child with SCID. In nucleotides, the CDR3 is TGCGCCAGCAGCTTGATTACAGGGACAGATACGCAGTATTTT. Translation: CASSLITGTDTQYF.